This T cell receptor beta chain was captured in a study of shared clonotypes between healthy human individuals. Around 310 ng DNA, some 30,000 T cell genomes, went into unsorted PBMC replicate PCRs. The protocol was immunoSEQ multiplex PCR, while the TCRdb copy is restricted to in-frame clones and leaves out a portion. The table lists about 480,000 clones, over 75% of them singletons. The CDR3 runs 14 residues. The V gene's germline CDR1 is MRHNA and CDR2 SNTAGT. With 4 bases removed from V and 0 bases from J, the gap between germline ends came to 8 bases. The sequencing input was PBMCs. The J gene is TRBJ2-3, the V gene TRBV6-4; D not resolved. The receptor's source is a woman aged 40 to 55 in good health. Some clones in this sample may be carry-over from other donors' samples. CDR3: CASSVGPSTDTQYF. The CDR3 DNA sequence: TGTGCCAGCAGTGTCGGACCAAGCACAGATACGCAGTATTTT.